The clone carrying this T cell receptor (beta chain) was seen ten or more times. The sample is drawn from a study of T cells after yellow fever vaccination. TCRdb reprocessed the 5' RACE reads with MiXCR, giving one entry per CDR3 protein. The table lists around 260,000 distinct CDR3 sequences, over 4.5% of them singletons. This CDR3 is built from 12 residues. Germline CDR1 MDHEN, CDR2 SYDVKM. V lost 6 bases to trimming and J lost 5 bases, with 7 bases between them. The TCR comes from a man aged 18 to 30 who received the YFV17D yellow fever vaccine. The starting material was CD4+ T cells sorted from PBMCs, obtained on the day of the yellow fever booster vaccination. The rearrangement uses TRBV28 and TRBJ2-2; D unresolved. CDR3 bases: TGTGCCAGCAGAACTCCTACCGGGGAGCTGTTTTTT. Protein product: CASRTPTGELFF.